Below are 13 T cell receptor beta chains sequenced from a single sample in a study of identical twins. TCRdb used MiXCR to reprocess the 5' RACE reads, holding one entry per CDR3 protein. The table lists 450,000 to 600,000 distinct CDR3 sequences, approximately 20% of them singletons. The data also belong to a second study, concerning yellow fever vaccine responses in identical twins.

The source material was CD4+ T cells sorted from blood. These receptors were collected from a young woman in good health.

This sequence joins TRBV24-1 and TRBJ2-7, with 9 bases that match TRBD1. The CDR3 spans 16 residues. Trimming cost V 5 bases and J 3 bases; bases outside gene matches: 10. The germline CDR1 and CDR2 sequences are KGHDR and SFDVKD. This chain's CDR3 is CATSALVPGQGYEQYF. The CDR3 DNA sequence: TGTGCCACCAGTGCGTTAGTTCCGGGACAGGGCTACGAGCAGTACTTC.

The rearrangement links TRBV20-1 to TRBJ2-1; the D is unclear. The CDR3 is 13 residues long. CDR1 is DFQATT, CDR2 SNEGSKA, per germline (reference sequence). V lost 4 bases, J lost 5 bases, and 12 bases lay in between. The CDR3: CSAMASLDNEQFF. The CDR3 DNA follows: TGCAGTGCTATGGCGAGTCTCGACAATGAGCAGTTCTTC.

This clonotype has ten or more counts. The chain uses TRBV6-2 or TRBV6-3 and TRBJ1-5; D unresolved. Germline-derived CDR1 and CDR2 are MNHEY and SVGEGT. The CDR3 is 13 amino acids. V was cut by 4 bases and J by 5 bases, with 9 bases left in between. The CDR3 loop reads CASSSQAYQPQHF. CDR3 sequence (DNA): TGTGCCAGCAGTTCCCAGGCTTATCAGCCCCAGCATTTT.

The sample holds a few counts of this clonotype. V usage is TRBV24-1 and J usage is TRBJ2-2, with 9 bases matching TRBD2. CDR1 is KGHDR and CDR2 is SFDVKD in the germline V gene. This CDR3 has 17 residues. Trimming cost V 5 bases and J 7 bases; bases outside gene matches: 13. Here the CDR3 DNA reads TGTGCCACCAGTGCCCCAGGAGGGGCGGGAGGGTACGGGGAGCTGTTTTTT. This gives the protein CATSAPGGAGGYGELFF.

This clonotype was observed a few times. This chain uses TRBV10-2 with TRBJ1-1; D is ambiguous. This CDR3 is 11 amino acids long. Germline CDR1 is WSHSY and CDR2 is SAAADI. The V and J ends lost 6 bases and 3 bases respectively, with 5 bases between them. CDR3 in amino acids: CASRPDTEAFF. In DNA form, the CDR3 reads TGCGCCAGCAGGCCGGACACTGAAGCTTTCTTT.

The chain joins TRBV5-5 to TRBJ2-5; 10 positions agree with TRBD2. The CDR3 is 17 amino acids. Looked up from germline, CDR1 is SGHKS and CDR2 is YYEKEE (reference sequence). Germline trimming cut 4 bases from V and 4 bases from J; bases unmatched to any gene: 13. In DNA form, the CDR3 reads TGTGCCAGCAGCCTCCTCCCGGGAGCGGGGGGGCGAGAGACCCAGTACTTC. Protein sequence: CASSLLPGAGGRETQYF. The full variable domain, with the rest looked up from reference TRBV5-5 and TRBJ2-5, is DAGVTQSPTHLIKTRGQQVTLRCSPISGHKSVSWYQQVLGQGPQFIFQYYEKEERGRGNFPDRFSARQFPNYSSELNVNALLLGDSALYLCASSLLPGAGGRETQYFGPGTRLLVL.

In its sample, this clonotype was seen a few times. The chain combines TRBV28 with TRBJ2-2; TRBD2 aligns across 8 bases. With V trimmed by 5 bases and J by 7 bases, 9 bases remained unmatched. Germline V gene lookup returns CDR1 MDHEN and CDR2 SYDVKM. CDR3 length equals 15 residues. The CDR3 spells CASSKSGRRVGELFF. CDR3 DNA sequence: TGTGCCAGCAGTAAGAGCGGGAGAAGGGTCGGGGAGCTGTTTTTT.

The chain joins TRBV3-1 to TRBJ2-2; 8 nucleotides line up with TRBD2. The CDR3 length is 15 residues. Germline V CDR1 and CDR2: LGHDT, YNNKEL (reference sequence). V lost 1 base and J lost 3; bases outside the gene matches: 1. The CDR3 here is CASSQGLAHTGELFF. In DNA form, the CDR3 reads TGTGCCAGCAGCCAAGGACTAGCGCACACCGGGGAGCTGTTTTTT.

The genes are TRBV12-3 or TRBV12-4 and TRBJ2-1, with 14 bases matching TRBD2. The CDR3 has 18 amino acids. V was clipped by 11 bases and J by 1 base; unmatched bases: 13. The CDR3 is CALSSTSGGARSYNEQFF. The DNA of the CDR3 is TGTGCCCTCAGTTCGACTAGCGGGGGGGCCCGGTCCTACAATGAGCAGTTCTTC.

This clonotype was seen more than once but under ten times. The chain has TRBV7-9 and TRBJ1-4; unclear D gene. Per the germline V gene, CDR1 is SEHNR and CDR2 is FQNEAQ (reference sequence). The CDR3 loop spans 13 amino acids. Trimming pared 3 bases from V and 6 bases from J, leaving 8 bases between. CDR3 nucleotides: TGTGCCAGCAGCTTTTCTGGGGATGAAAAACTGTTTTTT. This encodes CASSFSGDEKLFF.

This chain links TRBV6-5 with TRBJ2-1; 7 bases fit TRBD2. Germline loops: CDR1 MNHEY, CDR2 SVGAGI. The V gene end was trimmed by 2 bases and the J gene end by 3 bases; junction bases not matched to a gene: 7. The CDR3 covers 16 residues. The CDR3 DNA reads TGTGCCAGCAGTTACACAACACTAGCGTTCTACAATGAGCAGTTCTTC. This gives the protein CASSYTTLAFYNEQFF.

The gene calls are TRBV7-8 and TRBJ2-3; 12 bases line up with TRBD2. The CDR3 sequence is 17 residues long. The germline gives CDR1 SGHVS, CDR2 FQNEAQ. Losses at the gene ends were 5 bases for V and 2 bases for J; bases not matched to a gene: 8. In DNA form, the CDR3 reads TGTGCCAGCAGCCGAGGGACTAGCGGGCTACTCACAGATACGCAGTATTTT. As protein: CASSRGTSGLLTDTQYF.

This clonotype was detected a few times. J is TRBJ1-5 and V is TRBV20-1; 7 bases are a match to TRBD1. Germline CDR1 is DFQATT and CDR2 is SNEGSKA (reference sequence). CDR3 size: 16 residues. CDR3 amino acids: CTSNGDSGKSNQPQHF. CDR3 DNA sequence: TGCACCTCAAATGGGGACAGTGGGAAGAGCAATCAGCCCCAGCATTTT.